This TCR beta chain originates from a study of blood T cells in healthy people across ages (dated by TCRdb to the mid-2010s). Notes on the research overall: In model experiments, template switching captured roughly one uniquely barcoded TCR beta cDNA molecule for every two T cells. Age-related changes in TCR beta repertoire diversity were measured in the study by deep sequencing normalized with unique cDNA molecular identifiers. The donors were split into four age groups: young (average about 16 years), middle-aged (39), aged (over 55) and long-lived (roughly 88). Donors of different ages were randomly distributed across sequencing lanes to avoid experimental bias. For two donors (one aged 18 to 29 and one aged 80 or older), the study analyzed two additional independent replicas of 1 million unique cDNA reads from the same blood draw. Here is what the overall study found, with its caveats: As age increased, observed TCR beta diversity per million T cells dropped in a roughly linear way, and a significant reduction was already evident by age about 40. Since profiling was done on bulk unsorted PBMCs, naive and antigen-experienced compartments could not be conclusively compared. The percentage of naive T cells measured by flow cytometry correlated strongly with observed TCR beta diversity. Compared with the aged group, the long-lived group had more naive CD4+ T cells, fewer expanded clones and increased TCR diversity, suggesting age selection. Total diversity estimates from one million sequenced T cells were considered lower bounds and underestimates. Because the CMV infection status of the donors was unknown, age-related changes in expanded clonotypes may potentially have been confounded.

As for this clonotype: Its binding antigen is unknown. No qualities accompany the bases; no much larger clone lies one base away.

Donors were around 37 systemically healthy Caucasian individuals from Russia aged roughly 6 to 90 years. Each donor gave around 9.5 milliliters of peripheral blood, collected into EDTA-treated Vacutainer tubes. Ficoll-Paque density-gradient centrifugation was used to isolate PBMCs, with at least 7 million per sample. Total RNA was extracted from PBMCs with Trizol reagent, with at least 5.5 micrograms obtained per sample. For every donor, flow cytometry on a PBMC aliquot measured the percentage of naive CD45RAhigh/CD27high T cells. According to the germline V gene, CDR1 reads SGHAT and CDR2 reads FQNNGV. Including the terminal cysteine and phenylalanine, the CDR3 comprises 16 residues. The retained sequence is limited to the CDR3, 48 bases, with the frame set at the first base. V loses 4 bases at its end and J loses 9 bases; junction bases beyond the gene matches: 8. Library prep was done by 5' RACE. Sequenced on an Illumina HiSeq 2500. A second PCR of roughly 7 to 11 cycles was performed with a sample-barcoded 5' primer and a J-beta primer mix. Each TCR beta cDNA molecule received a unique molecular identifier from a template-switch 5' adaptor carrying 12 random nucleotides. At least 3 million CDR3-containing paired-end reads were obtained from each sample. First-strand cDNA synthesis was performed from all RNA using the Mint cDNA synthesis kit, with priming by a TRBC-specific oligonucleotide. Following uracil-DNA glycosylase treatment, all cDNA underwent a first 18-cycle PCR with the universal primers M1SS and BC2_uni_R. The study's processing was this. For normalization, 1 million high-quality reads, each with a distinct molecular identifier, were randomly selected from each sample. Instead of being binned into consensus sequences, reads with shared molecular identifiers were discarded. MiTCR, set to a Q25 quality threshold and the strictest error-elimination algorithm, was used for CDR3 identification, clonotype clustering and error correction. A nonparametric unseen species model with Euler transformation was used to estimate lower-bound total TCR beta diversity. TCRdb trimmed the raw reads at Q25, called clones with MiXCR and kept productive beta chains. Duplicate CDR3 protein sequences are folded into a single record with the most common DNA and genes. The V and J calls here are based on TCRdb, not the publication. This sample lists about 1.5 million distinct CDR3 sequences; approximately 39% were detected once. Over 3.5% of the sample comes from the top ten.

The sequenced sample consisted of blood. The chain is assembled from TRBV11-2 and TRBJ2-1; TRBD2 aligns with 14 central bases. This clonotype was obtained from a woman aged 18-30 years in good health. The bases are TGTGCCAGCAGCTCCGTGACTAGCGGGGGGGGTGGTGAGCAGTTCTTC. The resulting protein is CASSSVTSGGGGEQFF.